This T cell receptor beta chain is from a study of identical twins. Study-wide points: Fewer insertions characterized abundant cord blood beta clonotypes, whereas memory repertoires showed none. The study found that models underestimated out-of-frame TCR alpha sharing in monozygotic twins.

TCRdb ran MiXCR on the 5' RACE reads and lists one entry per CDR3 protein. The repertoire holds around 490,000 distinct CDR3 sequences, with roughly 15% as singletons. This clonotype was found a few times. Its antigen is as yet unknown. The CDR3 runs to 17 residues. Trimming left V 1 base short and J 0 bases short, with 10 bases between. In germline, CDR1 is LNHNV, CDR2 YYDKDF (reference sequence). This sample was shared with a second study, whose subject was yellow fever vaccine responses in identical twins.

The receptor's source is a woman between 18 and 30 years old in good health. This chain joins TRBV15 and TRBJ2-6; perhaps TRBD2 as D (5 bases). Sample: CD4+ T cells sorted from blood. In DNA, the CDR3 is TGTGCCACCAGCAGAGGAGGGCGCTACTCTGGGGCCAACGTCCTGACTTTC. Protein product: CATSRGGRYSGANVLTF.